The 20 T cell receptor beta chains below come from one sample, sequenced in a study of Graves' ophthalmopathy and Graves' hyperthyroidism. For repertoire sequencing, the TCR beta CDR3 regions were amplified from RNA transcripts. Second-round multiplex PCR followed a first-round RT-PCR using HTBI primers. MiXCR, run by TCRdb on the multiplex PCR reads, gives a single entry per CDR3 protein. Of hundreds of thousands of distinct CDR3 sequences in the sample, around a fifth are singletons; the top ten hold under 3%. The sample consisted of peripheral blood. The origin of the receptors is a woman aged 18-29 years with stable Graves' hyperthyroidism.

This clonotype came up many times. The V gene is TRBV20-1, the J gene TRBJ2-7; 10 nucleotides line up with TRBD2. Germline V lookup: CDR1 DFQATT, CDR2 SNEGSKA (reference sequence). This CDR3 comprises 12 residues. For the CDR3, the DNA is TGCAGCGGGACTAGCGACTCCTACGAGCAGTACTTC. Amino acids: CSGTSDSYEQYF.

The sample holds many counts of this clonotype. The V call is TRBV6-2 or TRBV6-3, the J call TRBJ1-3, with D hard to call. The CDR3 sequence is 15 residues long. The germline gives CDR1 MNHEY, CDR2 SVGEGT. V dropped 2 bases and J dropped 0 bases, with 8 bases sitting between them. The CDR3: CASSYLGFSGNTIYF. The DNA of the CDR3 is TGTGCCAGCAGTTACCTGGGTTTCTCTGGAAACACCATATATTTT.

This clonotype appeared once. The V call is TRBV11-2, the J call TRBJ2-7; 15 nucleotides align to TRBD2. The trim removed 4 bases at V and 0 bases at J, leaving 7 bases unmatched. The CDR3 consists of 18 residues. The germline V gene encodes CDR1 SGHAT and CDR2 FQNNGV. The CDR3 DNA sequence: TGTGCCAGCAGCTCCGGACTAGCGGGAGGGCACAGCTCCTACGAGCAGTACTTC. It translates to CASSSGLAGGHSSYEQYF.

This clonotype was seen at least ten times. This chain connects TRBV6-5 to TRBJ2-5, with D tentatively TRBD1 or TRBD2 (6 bases each). Trimming shortened V by 0 bases and J by 0 bases, and 14 bases separated the two germline ends. The CDR3 has 17 amino acids. Germline values: CDR1 MNHEY, CDR2 SVGAGI. The DNA of the CDR3 is TGTGCCAGCAGTTACTCTATGGGGGGACACTACCAAGAGACCCAGTACTTC. Its protein is CASSYSMGGHYQETQYF.

The gene calls are TRBV2 and TRBJ2-7; D perhaps matches TRBD1 (5 bases). CDR3 length equals 11 residues. The V and J ends lost 11 bases and 5 bases respectively, with 13 bases between them. Germline loops: CDR1 SNHLY, CDR2 FYNNEI. The CDR3 here is CALSRVNEQYF. In nucleotides, the CDR3 is TGTGCCCTGAGCAGGGTTAACGAGCAGTACTTC. The variable domain in full, completed from reference TRBV2 and TRBJ2-7, reads EPEVTQTPSHQVTQMGQEVILRCVPISNHLYFYWYRQILGQKVEFLVSFYNNEISEKSEIFDDQFSVERPDGSNFTLKIRSTKLEDSAMYFCALSRVNEQYFGPGTRLTVT.

The sample holds many counts of this clonotype. The gene calls are TRBV5-1 and TRBJ2-2, with D tentatively TRBD2 (5 bases). The CDR3 has 15 amino acids. The V end lost 0 bases, the J end lost 0 bases, and 6 bases lay between the germline ends. In germline, CDR1 is SGHRS, CDR2 YFSETQ. CDR3 residues: CASSLGGTNTGELFF. In nucleotides, the CDR3 is TGCGCCAGCAGCTTGGGAGGGACGAACACCGGGGAGCTGTTTTTT.

As regards this clonotype: An end of the junction does not agree with germline; a read error may underlie this. This chain uses TRBV2 with TRBJ1-1, with 8 bases lining up with TRBD1. The CDR3 has 14 residues. The germline CDR1 and CDR2 sequences are SNHLY and FYNNEI. The CDR3 coding sequence is TGTTCCAGCAGTGAAGCGACAGGGGTCACTGAAGCTTTCTTT. Amino acid sequence: CSSSEATGVTEAFF.

The rearrangement joins TRBV4-1 to TRBJ1-1, with D perhaps TRBD1 (5 bases). Trimming took 4 bases from V and 0 from J, leaving 12 bases between them. CDR1 MGHRA and CDR2 YSYEKL come from the germline V gene. This CDR3 contains 15 residues. Here the CDR3 reads CASSPYDSLNTEAFF. The CDR3, as DNA: TGCGCCAGCAGCCCCTACGACAGTTTGAACACTGAAGCTTTCTTT.

This clonotype has a count of ten or more. This chain connects TRBV2 to TRBJ2-7, with TRBD2 identical over 10 bases. The CDR3 has 15 amino acids. V gave up 6 bases and J gave up 7 bases; unmatched junction bases: 12. Looked up from germline, CDR1 is SNHLY and CDR2 is FYNNEI. The DNA of the CDR3 is TGTGCCAGCAGGGTCGGGCTAGCGGGAGCTGGGGAGCAGTACTTC. Translating it yields CASRVGLAGAGEQYF.

This clonotype occurred many times. J is TRBJ1-1 and V is TRBV3-1, with 7 bases lining up with TRBD1. This CDR3 has 11 amino acids. V was clipped by 1 base and J by 14 bases; unmatched bases: 4. Germline assignment: CDR1 LGHDT and CDR2 YNNKEL (reference sequence). CDR3 sequence (DNA): TGTGCCAGCAGCCAAGCCGGACAGGACTTCTTT. Translating gives CASSQAGQDFF.

This chain links TRBV6-1 with TRBJ2-7; 14 nucleotides match TRBD2. The V segment lost 4 bases and the J segment 8 bases; nucleotides outside the gene matches: 13. The germline V gene has CDR1 MNHNS and CDR2 SASEGT. The CDR3 has 17 amino acids. The CDR3 sequence is CASSADLGLAGAYQQYF. In DNA form, the CDR3 reads TGTGCCAGCAGTGCCGACCTGGGACTAGCGGGGGCGTACCAGCAGTACTTC.

The rearrangement links TRBV30 to TRBJ2-7; 8 nucleotides agree with TRBD1. The trim removed 5 bases at V and 1 base at J, leaving 4 bases unmatched. The germline CDR1 and CDR2 sequences are GTSNPN and SVGIG (reference sequence). The CDR3 covers 13 residues. The DNA for the CDR3 is TGTGCCTGGGGGGACAGGCCATCCTACGAGCAGTACTTC. Its translation is CAWGDRPSYEQYF.

Ten or more counts support this clonotype. The chain carries TRBV28 and TRBJ1-5; no reliable D call. Trimming stripped 5 bases from V and 11 bases from J, with 16 bases between. This CDR3 has 13 residues. The V gene's germline CDR1 is MDHEN and CDR2 SYDVKM. In DNA form, the CDR3 reads TGTGCCAGCAGTGTGAGTACCGGCTCGACCCAGCATTTT. This sequence encodes CASSVSTGSTQHF.

The V call is TRBV10-3, the J call TRBJ1-1; D unclear. This CDR3 region has 13 residues. The V end lost 7 bases, the J end lost 1 base, and 10 bases lay between the germline ends. Germline V gene sequence: CDR1 ENHRY, CDR2 SYGVKD. CDR3 DNA sequence: TGTGCCATCACTTCCCCTACGAACACTGAAGCTTTCTTT. Translating it yields CAITSPTNTEAFF.

This clonotype was seen many times. This rearrangement joins TRBV7-2 to TRBJ2-4; possible D gene TRBD2, 6 bases. CDR1 and CDR2 (germline): SGHTA, FQGNSA. The V gene lost 5 bases and the J gene lost 3 bases, with 11 bases spanning the gap. This CDR3 has 14 amino acids. CDR3 protein: CASSTMGGKNIQYF. The CDR3 region has the DNA TGTGCCAGCAGCACGATGGGGGGCAAAAACATTCAGTACTTC.

The CDR3 DNA reads TGTGCCACCAGCAGAGAGGGGCCCAACAGCGGCCTTTTCACCGGGGAGCTGTTTTTT. Amino acids: CATSREGPNSGLFTGELFF. This chain joins TRBV15 and TRBJ2-2; either TRBD1 or TRBD2 may supply D (5 bases each). From germline, CDR1 is LNHNV and CDR2 YYDKDF (reference sequence). This CDR3 contains 19 residues. The germline V and J ends were trimmed by 0 bases and 4 bases, with 21 bases remaining between them.

The chain links TRBV4-1 to TRBJ1-5; D remains ambiguous. Germline V gives CDR1 MGHRA, CDR2 YSYEKL. V was shortened by 3 bases and J by 0 bases, with 9 bases between the two germline ends. The CDR3 runs 15 residues. The CDR3: CASSHLPNSNQPQHF. DNA of the CDR3: TGCGCCAGCAGCCATCTGCCTAATAGCAATCAGCCCCAGCATTTT.

This clonotype has a count of ten or more. V usage is TRBV12-3 or TRBV12-4 and J usage is TRBJ2-7; possible D gene TRBD1, 7 bases. This CDR3 has 13 amino acids. With 7 bases removed from V and 2 bases from J, the gap between germline ends came to 12 bases. The CDR3 sequence is CASTTGEAYEQYF. The CDR3 region has the DNA TGTGCCAGCACAACAGGGGAGGCCTACGAGCAGTACTTC.

This clonotype was seen repeatedly, ten times or more. V and J are TRBV12-3 or TRBV12-4 and TRBJ1-2, with D uncertain. The CDR3 sequence is 11 residues long. Trimming removed 5 bases at V and 7 bases at J, with 8 bases between. CDR3 DNA: TGTGCCAGCAGTACAGTCTCTGGCTACACCTTC. As protein: CASSTVSGYTF.

This clonotype was seen ten or more times. The V and J genes are TRBV6-5 and TRBJ2-5; D is ambiguous. The CDR3 is 13 residues long. Germline CDR1 is MNHEY and CDR2 is SVGAGI. Trimming stripped 10 bases from V and 5 bases from J, with 17 bases between. DNA for the CDR3: TGTGCCATCACGAGACTCGAGAGTGAGACCCAGTACTTC. It yields the protein CAITRLESETQYF.